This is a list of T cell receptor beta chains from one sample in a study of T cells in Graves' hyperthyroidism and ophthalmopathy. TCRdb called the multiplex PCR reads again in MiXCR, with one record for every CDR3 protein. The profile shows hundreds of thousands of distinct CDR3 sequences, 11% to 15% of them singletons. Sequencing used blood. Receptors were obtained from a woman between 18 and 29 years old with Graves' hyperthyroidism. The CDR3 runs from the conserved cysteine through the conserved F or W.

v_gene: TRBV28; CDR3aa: CASRGTNNYEQYF
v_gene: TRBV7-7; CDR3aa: CASSPRLAAAEQFF
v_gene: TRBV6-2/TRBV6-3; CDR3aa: CASSFRLAGPIITDTQYF
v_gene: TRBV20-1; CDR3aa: CSARVPTNTDTQYF
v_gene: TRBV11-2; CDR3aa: CASSSLRRTSGRPGLKTQYF
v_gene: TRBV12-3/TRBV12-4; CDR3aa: CASSPQVAGGIEQYF
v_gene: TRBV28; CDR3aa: CATVQGGTDTQYF
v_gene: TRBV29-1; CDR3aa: CSVETDRGANEQFF
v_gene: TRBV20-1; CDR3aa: CSARAGTGFYEKLFF
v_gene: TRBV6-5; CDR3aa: CASSYRGGNTEAFF
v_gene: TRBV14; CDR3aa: CASSQGGGHYGYTF
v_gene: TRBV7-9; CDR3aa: CASSFPLADEQFF
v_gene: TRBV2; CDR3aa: CASWVDLNTEAFF
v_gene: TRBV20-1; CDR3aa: CSARDPPKLGSGTDTQYF
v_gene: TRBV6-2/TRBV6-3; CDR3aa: CASSRDRGIQYF
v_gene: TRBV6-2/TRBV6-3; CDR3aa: CASITIGTGGNEQFF
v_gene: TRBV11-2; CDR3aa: CASRSDPGLHPNEQFF
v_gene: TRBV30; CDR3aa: CAWDRDSGNTIYF
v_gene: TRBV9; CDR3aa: CASSPVPLAGDNTGELFF
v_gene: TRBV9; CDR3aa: CASSVGRGGPETQYF
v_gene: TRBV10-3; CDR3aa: CAITDGSNTGELFF
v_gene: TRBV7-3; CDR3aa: CASSPRGGLGWNTEAFF
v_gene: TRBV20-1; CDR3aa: CSVVGDTEAFF
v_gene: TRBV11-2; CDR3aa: CASSPDRDEKLFF
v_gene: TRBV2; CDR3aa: CASSGPGQGAYEQYF
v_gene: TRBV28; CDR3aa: CASSTPGGSENIQYF
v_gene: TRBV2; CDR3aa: CASKGTSGSYNEQFF
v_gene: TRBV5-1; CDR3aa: CASRQRLAGSLSYNEQFF
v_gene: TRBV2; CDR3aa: CASSGLGTIKETQYF
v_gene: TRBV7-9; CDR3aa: CASSLPKGAAPGEQYF